This T cell receptor beta chain was captured by sequencing in a study of radiation and T cells in renal cell carcinoma. As for the study in general: Nephrectomy followed 15 Gy stereotactic body radiation by 4 weeks. Broader study findings: In blood, top tumor clones expanded by 2 weeks, shrinking by 4.

Stated time point: baseline pretreatment blood. The sample's treatment: 15 Gy SBRT to primary tumor, nephrectomy 4 weeks later. The tumor was a clear cell renal cell carcinoma. With respect to this clone: Its antigen remains unidentified.

Some clones are missing from TCRdb's copy, which holds only in-frame ones; the method was immunoSEQ multiplex PCR. In the table there are about 140,000 clones, over 65% of which are singletons. This receptor was identified in a woman in her forties or fifties with renal cell carcinoma. The specimen comprised blood, sampled from a patient whose treatment included radiotherapy and nephrectomy.

The CDR3 protein is CASRNAISGIGDYGYTF. CDR3 nucleotide sequence: TGTGCCAGCAGAAACGCTATATCAGGGATCGGGGACTATGGCTACACCTTC. This sequence joins TRBV28 and TRBJ1-2; the D gene is possibly TRBD1 (5 bases). The CDR3 covers 17 residues. Germline CDR1 MDHEN, CDR2 SYDVKM. V was clipped by 6 bases and J by 3 bases, with 23 bases between them.